This note documents a single T cell receptor (beta chain) sequence. The germline CDR1 and CDR2 sequences are MNHEY and SVGEGT. CDR3 length: 16 residues. The ends were cut back, 6 bases at V and 5 bases at J, with 19 bases in the middle. Using immunoSEQ multiplex PCR, the repertoire was profiled, and TCRdb retains in-frame clones only, with some absent. The sample includes approximately 70,000 clones, more than 70% seen only once; the top ten take approximately 5.5%. These data come from a study of control samples from healthy donors and cancer patients. The TCR comes from a man between 60 and 75 years old with colorectal cancer. V is TRBV6-2 or TRBV6-3 and J is TRBJ2-2; D gene uncertain. Sequencing was performed on PBMCs. The CDR3 protein is CASSPVGRENTGELFF. The CDR3 DNA follows: TGTGCCAGCAGCCCTGTGGGTAGGGAAAATACCGGGGAGCTGTTTTTT.